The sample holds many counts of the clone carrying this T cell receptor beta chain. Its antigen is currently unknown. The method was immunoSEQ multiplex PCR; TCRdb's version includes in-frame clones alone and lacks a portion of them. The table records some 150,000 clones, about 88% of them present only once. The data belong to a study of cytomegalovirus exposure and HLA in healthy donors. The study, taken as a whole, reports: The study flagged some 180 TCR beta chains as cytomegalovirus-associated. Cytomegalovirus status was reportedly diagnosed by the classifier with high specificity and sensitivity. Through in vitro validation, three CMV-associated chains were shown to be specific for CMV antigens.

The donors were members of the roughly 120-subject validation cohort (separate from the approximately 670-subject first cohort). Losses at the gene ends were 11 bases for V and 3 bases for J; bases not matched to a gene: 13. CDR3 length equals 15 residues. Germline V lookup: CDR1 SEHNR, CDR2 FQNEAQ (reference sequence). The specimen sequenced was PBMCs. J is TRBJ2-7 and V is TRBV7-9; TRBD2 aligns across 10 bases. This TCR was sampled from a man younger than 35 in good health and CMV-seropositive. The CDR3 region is CAGLKPGLALYEQYF. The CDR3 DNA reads TGTGCCGGTCTTAAACCGGGACTAGCGCTCTACGAGCAGTACTTC. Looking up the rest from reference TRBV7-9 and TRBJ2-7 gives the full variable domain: DTGVSQNPRHKITKRGQNVTFRCDPISEHNRLYWYRQTLGQGPEFLTYFQNEAQLEKSRLLSDRFSAERPKGSFSTLEIQRTEQGDSAMYLCAGLKPGLALYEQYFGPGTRLTVT.